The 8 T cell receptor beta chains below come from one sample, sequenced in a study of long-term antiretroviral therapy in people with HIV (dated by TCRdb to between 2021 and 2022). The immunoSEQ hsTCRB v3.0 assay was used at survey level resolution to sequence the TRB variable region. TCRdb stores this immuneACCESS table with in-frame sequences only. Part of the clones is absent; in the studies checked, under half of the shortfall reflects unresolved V genes, and no reason is known for the rest. The sample yields about 28,000 clones; 85% to 95% were counted once. Around 3.1% of the sample rests with the top ten. This material consisted of unsorted PBMCs, taken 5.3 years after starting antiretroviral therapy. Source of these receptors: a man over 45 with HIV.

In DNA, the CDR3 is TGTGCCAGCAGCCGGGACTCAACGATCACAGATACGCAGTATTTT. It translates to CASSRDSTITDTQYF. This chain connects TRBV7-9 to TRBJ2-3; tentative D call: TRBD2 (6 bases). The length of the CDR3 is 15 residues. V was shortened by 5 bases and J by 2 bases, with 14 bases between the two germline ends. CDR1 and CDR2 (germline): SEHNR, FQNEAQ (reference sequence). Using reference TRBV7-9 and TRBJ2-3 for the parts outside the CDR3, the full variable domain is DTGVSQNPRHKITKRGQNVTFRCDPISEHNRLYWYRQTLGQGPEFLTYFQNEAQLEKSRLLSDRFSAERPKGSFSTLEIQRTEQGDSAMYLCASSRDSTITDTQYFGPGTRLTVL.

The CDR3 DNA reads TGTGCCAGCAGTGAGAGTTGGGGGGATACGCAGTATTTT. Residues: CASSESWGDTQYF. V gene TRBV6-4 combines with J gene TRBJ2-3; the D call may be TRBD1 or TRBD2 (5 bases each). V was clipped by 3 bases and J by 6 bases, with 10 bases between them. Germline CDR1 is MRHNA and CDR2 is SNTAGT. The CDR3 contains 13 residues.

This clone is a singleton in its sample. The chain carries TRBV6-5 and TRBJ1-5; D is unresolved. The CDR3 has 14 amino acids. Deletions cut 8 bases from V and 0 bases from J, with 11 bases between. Germline V gene lookup returns CDR1 MNHEY and CDR2 SVGAGI. CDR3 amino acids: CASRDTYSNQPQHF. DNA of the CDR3: TGTGCCAGCCGTGACACGTATAGCAATCAGCCCCAGCATTTT.

The chain recombines TRBV6-1 with TRBJ2-7; 7 positions agree with TRBD1. Germline assignment: CDR1 MNHNS and CDR2 SASEGT. The CDR3 length is 15 residues. Trimming at V came to 8 bases and at J to 0 bases, leaving 10 bases not matched to a gene. The CDR3 DNA is TGTGCCAGCGCCTCCGGGACAGTGAGCTCCTACGAGCAGTACTTC. Protein: CASASGTVSSYEQYF.

The rearrangement joins TRBV6-1 to TRBJ1-3; 8 bases line up with TRBD1. The CDR3 consists of 14 residues. The trim removed 11 bases at V and 5 bases at J, leaving 11 bases unmatched. Germline loops: CDR1 MNHNS, CDR2 SASEGT. Here the CDR3 reads CAGGTGHTRNTIYF. The DNA of the CDR3 is TGTGCCGGGGGGACAGGACACACCAGAAACACCATATATTTT.

The chain uses TRBV2 and TRBJ1-5; 8 bases agree with TRBD1. CDR1 SNHLY and CDR2 FYNNEI come from the germline V gene. V was pared by 4 bases and J by 3 bases, with 2 bases of the junction left unmatched. The CDR3 consists of 14 residues. In DNA form, the CDR3 reads TGTGCCAGCAGTGGGGGACAGGACAATCAGCCCCAGCATTTT. This codes for CASSGGQDNQPQHF.

This rearrangement joins TRBV7-6 to TRBJ1-2, with D perhaps TRBD1 (6 bases). The germline V and J ends were trimmed by 2 bases and 5 bases, with 15 bases remaining between them. The germline gives CDR1 SGHVS, CDR2 FNYEAQ. This CDR3 comprises 15 residues. CDR3: CASSLRGSGDYGYTF. CDR3 nucleotide sequence: TGTGCCAGCAGCTTAAGGGGGTCAGGTGATTATGGCTACACCTTC.

The chain uses TRBV5-5 and TRBJ1-4; possibly TRBD1 for D (5 bases). Germline V lookup: CDR1 SGHKS, CDR2 YYEKEE (reference sequence). The length of the CDR3 is 15 residues. The germline V and J ends were trimmed by 4 bases and 0 bases, with 10 bases remaining between them. CDR3 sequence: CASSPGGATNEKLFF. The CDR3 DNA reads TGTGCCAGCAGCCCAGGAGGGGCAACTAATGAAAAACTGTTTTTT.